This T cell receptor (beta chain) comes out of a study of Graves' ophthalmopathy and Graves' hyperthyroidism (dated by TCRdb to between 2018 and 2020). For the wider study: Stable hyperthyroidism was defined as no progression to ophthalmopathy within 18 months of follow-up. The study used TCR beta repertoire signatures to distinguish Graves' ophthalmopathy from Graves' hyperthyroidism and to predict progression to ophthalmopathy. In total, under 150 blood samples were TCR-sequenced: 43 ophthalmopathy, roughly 80 hyperthyroidism and some 17 hyperthyroidism-to-ophthalmopathy patients. To explore V-J signatures that separate ophthalmopathy from hyperthyroidism, a discovery set of more than 95 patients was enrolled, consisting of roughly 45 with ophthalmopathy and around 57 with stable hyperthyroidism. The independent validation cohort included about 19 hyperthyroidism patients plus 17 patients who later progressed from hyperthyroidism to ophthalmopathy. T-cell repertoires of thyroid tissue and blood were compared in over 5 hyperthyroidism patients. Once sampling was done, hyperthyroidism patients were given methimazole at a starting dose of 30 mg daily, while ophthalmopathy patients were given high-dose intravenous methylprednisolone. Study-wide conclusions, independent of this receptor: Sample size was not statistically predetermined, and group allocation was not concealed from the investigators. In validation, the model predicted ophthalmopathy progression with about 70% sensitivity and approximately 78% specificity; roughly eleven predicted patients were CT-confirmed with GO in a median of about 6.2 months. Most expanded thyroid clonotypes with frequency above 0.001 were also detected in blood, suggesting blood repertoires may reflect the thyroid immune response. In cross-validation, the 13-signature model distinguished ophthalmopathy from stable hyperthyroidism with about 89% sensitivity and roughly 84% specificity, while in the test set the corresponding values were approximately 80% and 75%.

The hyperthyroidism patients were 18 to 65 years old and newly diagnosed, with a disease duration of less than 2 months. Patients with other autoimmune diseases, uncontrolled infections, pregnancy or lactation were excluded from the study. Diagnosis relied on clinical symptoms, serum thyroxine, TRAb, thyroid ultrasound and orbital computed tomography. Total RNA was extracted with Trizol reagent and quality-checked on an Agilent 2100 Bioanalyzer. TCR beta CDR3 regions were amplified from RNA transcripts for repertoire sequencing. HTBI primers and the Qiagen OneStep RT-PCR kit were used in a first-round RT-PCR, which was followed by a second-round multiplex PCR, size selection and purification. Libraries were sequenced paired-end with 100 bp reads on an Illumina HiSeq2000. Processing in the source paper ran as follows. SOAPnuke was used for read processing, and reads with adapters, uncalled bases, a mean Phred below 15, or no exact constant-primer or identifier match were discarded. COPE v1.2.5 was used to merge high-quality paired reads. Unique nucleotide sequences were defined as clonotypes and aligned to IMGT TRB V, D and J references using MiTCR v1.1. Only V-J combinations with frequency above 0.0001 were analysed, covering approximately 99% of repertoires. For each V-J combination, a TCR clonal expansion and chaos score was defined as the ratio of F50 clonal expansion to chaos observed in the TCRdist matrix. Welch's t-statistics and random forest were used to reduce the features to 13 V-J combinations, which were then used as input to a naive Bayes classifier. The similarity between thyroid and blood repertoires was quantified using the Morisita-Horn index. TCRdb reprocessing: public reads trimmed at Q25 with fastp, clones called with MiXCR, in-frame beta chains kept. Every distinct CDR3 protein forms one entry, paired with its most common genes and DNA. In this record, the V and J calls reflect TCRdb's handling and not the investigators' own analysis. The sample has around 1.1 million distinct CDR3 sequences on record, about two fifths of them singletons. The ten largest clonotypes hold more than 9.5% of the sample.

In the case of this clonotype: The antigen this receptor binds is unknown. This clone may be a read error of a much larger clone one base away.

Inclusive of the bounding cysteine and phenylalanine, the CDR3 is 13 residues long. CDR3 DNA is the only sequence kept; it has 39 bases, read in frame from the first base. Based on the germline V gene (reference sequence), the CDR1 and CDR2 sequences are LGHDT and YNNKEL. Trimming takes 4 bases from V and 1 base from J, and the germline ends sit 7 bases apart. The chain employs TRBV3-1 and TRBJ2-5; tentative D gene TRBD2, with 6 bases matching. Sequences were obtained from peripheral blood or thyroid tissue (not recorded which). This receptor was identified in an adult man with Graves' hyperthyroidism. The DNA sequence follows: TGTGCCAGCAGCCGGAGGGCCCAAGAGACCCAGTACTTC. This yields the protein CASSRRAQETQYF.